This TCR beta chain came from a study of spatial heterogeneity in lung cancer. The library protocol tagged each TCR cDNA with a unique molecular identifier. TCRdb itself ran the 5' RACE reads through MiXCR, one entry per CDR3 protein. This table has some 100,000 distinct CDR3 sequences, approximately 12% appearing once. As for this clonotype: The antigen is not known.

Time point: sample taken at primary tumor resection. There were 70 to 80 donors, all of them untreated patients with early-stage non-small cell lung cancer. Unsorted whole RNA of tumor, nontumor lung or frozen PBMC was sequenced. Study outcomes and limitations: More often at tumor resection than at routine follow-up, ubiquitous expanded tumor TCRs were detected in the blood.

The sample in question was PBMCs, obtained at surgery. The receptor was derived from a male donor with early-stage non-small cell lung cancer.

DNA for the CDR3: TGTGCCACCAGTGACGCCGTGGAGGGCTTTGGGGATACGCAGTATTTT. Translation: CATSDAVEGFGDTQYF. This sequence joins TRBV24-1 and TRBJ2-3; weak D call: TRBD2 (6 bases). V lost 4 bases to trimming and J lost 6 bases, with 19 bases between them. This CDR3 is built from 16 residues. Per germline, CDR1 KGHDR and CDR2 SFDVKD.